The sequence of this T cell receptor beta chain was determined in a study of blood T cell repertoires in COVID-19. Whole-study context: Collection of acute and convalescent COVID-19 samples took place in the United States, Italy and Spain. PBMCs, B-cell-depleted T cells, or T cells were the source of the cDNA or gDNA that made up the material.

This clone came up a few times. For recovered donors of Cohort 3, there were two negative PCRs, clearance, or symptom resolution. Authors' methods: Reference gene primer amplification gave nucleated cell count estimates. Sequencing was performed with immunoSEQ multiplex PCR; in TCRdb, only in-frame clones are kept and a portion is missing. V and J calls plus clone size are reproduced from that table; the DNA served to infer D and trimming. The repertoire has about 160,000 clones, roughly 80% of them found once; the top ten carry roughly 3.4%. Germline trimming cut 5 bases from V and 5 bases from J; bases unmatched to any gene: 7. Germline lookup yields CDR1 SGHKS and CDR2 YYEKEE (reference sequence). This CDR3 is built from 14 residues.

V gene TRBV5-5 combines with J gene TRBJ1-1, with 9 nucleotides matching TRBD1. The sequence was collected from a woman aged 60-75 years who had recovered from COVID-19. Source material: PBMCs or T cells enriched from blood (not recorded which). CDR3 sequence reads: CASSRGQGDTEAFF. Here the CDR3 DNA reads TGTGCCAGCAGTCGGGGACAGGGTGATACTGAAGCTTTCTTT.